The rows below give T cell receptor beta chains drawn from one sample of a study of regulatory T cells in long-lasting Graves disease. TCRdb ran MiXCR on the multiplex PCR reads and lists one entry per CDR3 protein. The sample yields about 420,000 distinct CDR3 sequences, about 17% seen once. These data were likewise used in another study, on T cells in Graves' hyperthyroidism and ophthalmopathy.

The material was peripheral blood mononuclear cells (PBMCs), obtained at new diagnosis, from a patient treated with antithyroid drugs. The receptors come from a woman aged 18 to 35 with Graves disease. Both conserved end residues are part of each CDR3. The D gene is left open where the match is weak. The size of a clone is reported for some rows only, either as once, few or many, or as a class for expanded clones.

V	J	D	size	CDR3	DNA
TRBV28	TRBJ2-5	-	few	CASSLSVEETQYF	TGTGCCAGCAGTTTATCTGTGGAGGAGACCCAGTACTTC
TRBV27	TRBJ2-3	-	-	CASSLSPPEGTDTQYF	TGTGCCAGCAGTTTATCGCCCCCAGAGGGAACAGATACGCAGTATTTT
TRBV5-1	TRBJ1-2	-	-	CASSVNRDHGYTF	TGCGCCAGCAGCGTTAACAGGGACCATGGCTACACCTTC
TRBV5-1	TRBJ2-1	-	-	CASTLLGGSYNEHFF	TGCGCCAGCACCTTACTCGGAGGGTCCTACAATGAGCACTTCTTC
TRBV20-1	TRBJ2-5	-	many	CSAPDFRETQYF	TGCAGTGCGCCGGACTTTCGGGAGACCCAGTACTTC
TRBV12-3/TRBV12-4	TRBJ2-5	TRBD2	many	CASATSGLAGKETQYF	TGTGCCAGCGCCACCTCGGGACTAGCGGGGAAAGAGACCCAGTACTTC
TRBV20-1	TRBJ1-5	-	-	CSASYGQWDQPQHF	TGCAGTGCTAGTTACGGGCAATGGGATCAGCCCCAGCATTTT
TRBV30	TRBJ2-1	TRBD2	many	CAWEPGLAGAKQFF	TGTGCCTGGGAGCCGGGACTAGCGGGTGCCAAGCAGTTCTTC
TRBV20-1	TRBJ1-1	-	many	CSVPTGLGTEAFF	TGCAGTGTCCCGACAGGTCTCGGCACTGAAGCTTTCTTT
TRBV18	TRBJ2-5	-	-	CASSPRPNPGETQYF	TGTGCCAGCTCACCTCGGCCAAACCCTGGGGAGACCCAGTACTTC
TRBV6-1	TRBJ1-1	-	-	CASRLTKNTEAFF	TGTGCCAGCAGACTCACAAAGAACACTGAAGCTTTCTTT
TRBV29-1	TRBJ2-7	TRBD1	many	CSVGIGTGKPYEQYF	TGCAGCGTTGGGATCGGGACAGGGAAACCCTACGAGCAGTACTTC
TRBV28	TRBJ2-7	TRBD1	many	CASRMGGTGGREQYF	TGTGCCAGCAGGATGGGAGGGACAGGGGGTCGCGAGCAGTACTTC
TRBV2	TRBJ1-2	-	many	CASSGSNGYTF	TGTGCCAGCAGTGGTAGCAATGGCTACACCTTC
TRBV9	TRBJ2-3	TRBD2	-	CASSVTSGRGTDTQYF	TGTGCCAGCAGCGTCACTAGCGGGAGGGGGACAGATACGCAGTATTTT
TRBV18	TRBJ2-3	-	many	CASSPLLTDTQYF	TGTGCCAGCTCACCACTCCTCACAGATACGCAGTATTTT
TRBV20-1	TRBJ2-5	-	many	CSAIFGGQETQYF	TGCAGTGCTATATTTGGGGGGCAAGAGACCCAGTACTTC
TRBV30	TRBJ2-5	-	-	CAWKSSGIQETQYF	TGTGCCTGGAAGAGCTCCGGGATCCAAGAGACCCAGTACTTC
TRBV18	TRBJ1-1	TRBD1	many	CASSNDRVGVNTEAFF	TGTGCCAGCTCCAACGACAGGGTTGGGGTGAACACTGAAGCTTTCTTT
TRBV7-3	TRBJ2-5	-	many	CASSIGGTIQETQYF	TGTGCCAGCAGCATCGGTGGGACCATCCAAGAGACCCAGTACTTC
TRBV6-9	TRBJ1-1	-	-	CASSYGFEAFF	TGTGCCAGCAGTTACGGATTCGAAGCTTTCTTT
TRBV19	TRBJ2-2	TRBD1	once	CASVTGTGAVNGGVLFF	TGTGCCAGTGTTACCGGGACAGGGGCCGTCAACGGCGGGGTGCTGTTTTTT
TRBV6-1	TRBJ2-6	-	-	CGSSEEIWIGRASGANVLTF	TGTGGCAGCAGTGAAGAGATTTGGATAGGGCGAGCCTCTGGGGCCAACGTCCTGACTTTC
TRBV5-6	TRBJ2-1	TRBD2	-	CASSAGLASYNEQFF	TGTGCCAGCAGCGCGGGACTAGCGTCCTACAATGAGCAGTTCTTC
TRBV20-1	TRBJ2-2	-	many	CSARGTDGGELFF	TGCAGTGCTAGAGGAACTGATGGTGGGGAGCTGTTTTTT
TRBV28	TRBJ1-2	-	many	CASSSYGYTF	TGTGCCAGCAGTTCCTATGGCTACACCTTC
TRBV20-1	TRBJ2-5	TRBD2	-	CSAKASGRGETQYF	TGCAGTGCTAAGGCCAGCGGGAGAGGAGAGACCCAGTACTTC
TRBV6-1	TRBJ2-7	TRBD1	few	CASNDRVPYEQYF	TGTGCCAGCAACGACAGGGTTCCCTACGAGCAGTACTTC
TRBV5-1	TRBJ2-1	TRBD2	many	CASSRGLAGGRMGEQFF	TGCGCCAGCAGCCGAGGACTAGCGGGAGGTCGAATGGGTGAGCAGTTCTTC
TRBV28	TRBJ1-1	-	-	CASSLWGGGNTEAFF	TGTGCCAGCAGTTTATGGGGTGGGGGGAACACTGAAGCTTTCTTT
TRBV5-6	TRBJ1-5	TRBD1	-	CASSLFSGQPNQPQHF	TGTGCCAGCAGCTTGTTCTCGGGACAGCCGAATCAGCCCCAGCATTTT
TRBV9	TRBJ2-7	-	-	CASSATLFSYEQYF	TGTGCCAGCAGCGCCACACTGTTCTCCTACGAGCAGTACTTC
TRBV28	TRBJ2-7	TRBD2	-	CASSLTPSGRSGEQYF	TGTGCCAGCAGTTTAACTCCTAGCGGGAGATCAGGGGAGCAGTACTTC
TRBV7-2	TRBJ2-7	TRBD2	many	CASSLESGTSSLEQYF	TGTGCCAGCAGCTTAGAGAGCGGGACGTCCAGCCTCGAGCAGTACTTC
TRBV20-1	TRBJ2-7	TRBD2	many	CSARVAGGVAEQYF	TGCAGTGCTAGAGTCGCGGGAGGGGTCGCCGAGCAGTACTTC
TRBV20-1	TRBJ1-1	-	many	CSANDGSTEAFF	TGCAGTGCCAACGATGGAAGTACTGAAGCTTTCTTT
TRBV5-5	TRBJ2-2	-	-	CASRPPGDGTGELFF	TGTGCCAGCAGGCCCCCCGGTGACGGCACCGGGGAGCTGTTTTTT
TRBV7-9	TRBJ2-3	TRBD2	many	CASSLDTSGISTDTQYF	TGTGCCAGCAGCTTAGATACTAGCGGGATAAGCACAGATACGCAGTATTTT
TRBV13	TRBJ1-2	-	few	CASSLSHQVGYTF	TGTGCCAGCAGCTTAAGCCACCAAGTCGGCTACACCTTC
TRBV7-2	TRBJ2-7	TRBD2	-	CASSPQGLAGASSYEQYF	TGTGCCAGCAGCCCGCAGGGACTAGCGGGAGCATCCTCCTACGAGCAGTACTTC
TRBV5-1	TRBJ2-2	-	few	CASSSKTGSTGELFF	TGCGCCAGCAGCTCTAAGACAGGTTCCACCGGGGAGCTGTTTTTT
TRBV4-1	TRBJ2-6	-	-	CASSQEGTAVGANVLTF	TGCGCCAGCAGCCAAGAGGGAACGGCGGTCGGGGCCAACGTCCTGACTTTC
TRBV19	TRBJ2-1	TRBD2	many	CASSSGTSVYNEQFF	TGTGCCAGTAGTTCCGGGACTAGCGTCTACAATGAGCAGTTCTTC
TRBV7-9	TRBJ2-3	-	once	CASGFIGPDTQYF	TGTGCCAGCGGCTTCATAGGTCCAGATACGCAGTATTTT
TRBV10-3	TRBJ2-5	-	-	CAISESSGRETQYF	TGTGCCATCAGTGAGTCGTCAGGGCGGGAGACCCAGTACTTC
TRBV18	TRBJ2-1	-	many	CASSSGGPYNEQFF	TGTGCCAGCTCATCCGGGGGCCCCTACAATGAGCAGTTCTTC